Listed below are T cell receptor beta chains from one sample, sequenced in a study of T cells in tuberculosis. Here immunoSEQ multiplex PCR was the method, and the copy in TCRdb shows in-frame clones only, minus some. The data contain around 29,000 clones, 93% of them seen just once; the ten biggest clones take up around 4.9%. The sequenced sample was PBMCs. The receptor source for this set is a donor between 10 and 35 years old with latent tuberculosis or without tuberculosis infection. The CDR3 runs from the conserved cysteine through the conserved F or W. D genes are given only for firm matches. The size of a clone is reported for some rows only, either as once, few or many, or as a class for expanded clones.

V: TRBV7-2
J: TRBJ2-7
size: -
D: TRBD2
DNA: TGTGCCAGCAGCCCTAGCGGTACCTCCTACGAGCAGTACTTC
CDR3: CASSPSGTSYEQYF

V: TRBV6-1
J: TRBJ2-1
size: -
D: TRBD2
DNA: TGTGCCAGCAGTGCCCAACTAGCGGGCTCCTACAATGAGCAGTTCTTC
CDR3: CASSAQLAGSYNEQFF

V: TRBV27
J: TRBJ1-1
size: -
D: -
DNA: TGTGCCAGCAGTTTAGGAGCCAACACTGAAGCTTTCTTT
CDR3: CASSLGANTEAFF

V: TRBV7-2
J: TRBJ2-1
size: -
D: TRBD2
DNA: TGTGCCAGCAGCTTAGCGACTAGCGAGGAGGAATGCAATGAGCAGTTCTTC
CDR3: CASSLATSEEECNEQFF

V: TRBV7-6
J: TRBJ2-3
size: -
D: -
DNA: TGTGCCAGCAGCCGAGGTGATACGCAGTATTTT
CDR3: CASSRGDTQYF

V: TRBV10-1
J: TRBJ2-2
size: -
D: -
DNA: TGCGCCAGCAGGGGTTTTGACAGGCTCACCGGGGAGCTGTTTTTT
CDR3: CASRGFDRLTGELFF

V: TRBV19
J: TRBJ1-2
size: -
D: -
DNA: TGTGCCAGTAGTCCATCAGACAGCTTCTATGGCTACACCTTC
CDR3: CASSPSDSFYGYTF

V: TRBV27
J: TRBJ2-3
size: -
D: -
DNA: TGTGCCAGCAGTTTATCGGAGCCGAGATACACAGATACGCAGTATTTT
CDR3: CASSLSEPRYTDTQYF

V: TRBV15
J: TRBJ1-2
size: -
D: -
DNA: TGTGCCACCAGCAGTGAAAGTCTAAGCTATGGCTACACCTTC
CDR3: CATSSESLSYGYTF

V: TRBV19
J: TRBJ1-2
size: -
D: -
DNA: TGTGCCAGTAGTATAGCTTGGGGAGATTACAACTATGGCTACACCTTC
CDR3: CASSIAWGDYNYGYTF

V: TRBV5-4
J: TRBJ2-1
size: -
D: TRBD1
DNA: TGTGCCAGCAGCTTAACAGGGGGCTATGAGCAGTTCTTC
CDR3: CASSLTGGYEQFF

V: TRBV5-5
J: TRBJ2-7
size: -
D: -
DNA: TGTGCCAGCAGCCGTGTCGCCGGGGAGCAGTACTTC
CDR3: CASSRVAGEQYF

V: TRBV2
J: TRBJ2-7
size: -
D: -
DNA: TGTGCCAGCAGTGATTCGGGAAGTACTTCCTACGAGCAGTACTTC
CDR3: CASSDSGSTSYEQYF

V: TRBV7-9
J: TRBJ1-6
size: -
D: -
DNA: TGTGCCAGCAGCTTATCCTCTAATTCACCCCTCCACTTT
CDR3: CASSLSSNSPLHF

V: TRBV28
J: TRBJ2-7
size: -
D: TRBD1
DNA: TGTGCCAGCAGTGCCGGACAGGGTTCCGAGCAGTACTTC
CDR3: CASSAGQGSEQYF

V: TRBV11-1
J: TRBJ2-3
size: -
D: TRBD1
DNA: TGTGCCAGCAGCCCACCCGACAGGGCCCGGCCGCACACAGATACGCAGTATTTT
CDR3: CASSPPDRARPHTDTQYF

V: TRBV29-1
J: TRBJ2-7
size: -
D: TRBD1
DNA: TGCAGCGTTGGCCGGGACAGGGTAGGGTACGAGCAGTACTTC
CDR3: CSVGRDRVGYEQYF

V: TRBV4-1
J: TRBJ2-6
size: -
D: -
DNA: TGCGCCAGCAGCCAAGTAAGATGGTCGGGAACCCCCGTCTCTGGGGCCAACGTCCTGACTTTC
CDR3: CASSQVRWSGTPVSGANVLTF

V: TRBV28
J: TRBJ2-1
size: -
D: -
DNA: TGTGCCAGCATTAGGGGGTGGGAGGGCTCCTACAATGAGCAGTTCTTC
CDR3: CASIRGWEGSYNEQFF

V: TRBV29-1
J: TRBJ2-5
size: -
D: -
DNA: TGCAGCGTTGATGAGGGCACTCCCACGGTATCGGCCCAGTACTTC
CDR3: CSVDEGTPTVSAQYF

V: TRBV2
J: TRBJ2-2
size: -
D: -
DNA: TGTGCCAGCAGTGGGGCCGTCGGGCCGACAGTTACCGGGGAGCTGTTTTTT
CDR3: CASSGAVGPTVTGELFF

V: TRBV4-2
J: TRBJ2-7
size: -
D: -
DNA: TGTGCCAGCAGCCGTGACGGGGGTGGGCGCCTCTCCTACGAGCAGTACTTC
CDR3: CASSRDGGGRLSYEQYF

V: TRBV27
J: TRBJ1-1
size: once
D: -
DNA: TGTGCCAGCAGTACATATAATATGAATGACCGGGGAGCTTTCTTT
CDR3: CASSTYNMNDRGAFF

V: TRBV29-1
J: TRBJ2-3
size: -
D: -
DNA: TGCAGCGTTTTATCAGGGCGTAGGGATACGCAGTATTTT
CDR3: CSVLSGRRDTQYF

V: TRBV11-3
J: TRBJ2-7
size: -
D: TRBD2
DNA: TGTGCCAGCAGCTTAGATAAGATAGCGGGAGAGGGTGGGTCCTACGAGCAGTACTTC
CDR3: CASSLDKIAGEGGSYEQYF

V: TRBV19
J: TRBJ1-2
size: -
D: TRBD1
DNA: TGTGCCACCATCCCGTCACGGACAGGGCCCCTTAACTATGGCTACACCTTC
CDR3: CATIPSRTGPLNYGYTF

V: TRBV7-9
J: TRBJ2-7
size: -
D: TRBD1
DNA: TGTGCCAGCAAGGCGGTGGGGGGACAGGGGCCGTTCGAGCAGTACTTC
CDR3: CASKAVGGQGPFEQYF

V: TRBV28
J: TRBJ2-7
size: -
D: TRBD2
DNA: TGTGCCAGCAGTAACAGCGGGAGGCCCTCCTACGAGCAGTACTTC
CDR3: CASSNSGRPSYEQYF

V: TRBV11-3
J: TRBJ2-1
size: -
D: -
DNA: TGTGCCAGCAGCCCACGGGGCGGGGAGTCCTACAATGAGCAGTTCTTC
CDR3: CASSPRGGESYNEQFF

V: TRBV4-1
J: TRBJ2-7
size: -
D: -
DNA: TGCGCCAGCAGCCTAAGACAGGATCGCGACGAGCAGTACTTC
CDR3: CASSLRQDRDEQYF

V: TRBV5-8
J: TRBJ2-7
size: -
D: -
DNA: TGTGCCAGCAGCTTTGGAGGTGGTGGGGCCTACGAGCAGTACTTC
CDR3: CASSFGGGGAYEQYF

V: TRBV7-8
J: TRBJ2-7
size: -
D: TRBD2
DNA: TGTGCCAGCAGCTTAGGGAGAGCGGGAATCTACGAGCAGTACTTC
CDR3: CASSLGRAGIYEQYF

V: TRBV28
J: TRBJ2-7
size: -
D: -
DNA: TGTGCCAGCAGGCCCCCACCCTCTCGCGGCGAGCAGTACTTC
CDR3: CASRPPPSRGEQYF

V: TRBV28
J: TRBJ1-1
size: -
D: -
DNA: TGTGCCAGCACCCTAAAAGAGAACACTGAAGCTTTCTTT
CDR3: CASTLKENTEAFF

V: TRBV6-1
J: TRBJ1-3
size: -
D: -
DNA: TGTGCCAGCAGGTGGGACATAAGCTCTGGAAACACCATATATTTT
CDR3: CASRWDISSGNTIYF

V: TRBV20-1
J: TRBJ1-1
size: -
D: -
DNA: TGCAGTGCCTTCCCCAACACTGAAGCTTTCTTT
CDR3: CSAFPNTEAFF

V: TRBV28
J: TRBJ2-3
size: -
D: TRBD2
DNA: TGTGCCAGCAGTACAGGGACTAGCGGGAGGCGGAGCACAGATACGCAGTATTTT
CDR3: CASSTGTSGRRSTDTQYF